These 2 T cell receptor beta chains were all obtained from the same sample, sequenced in a study of cytomegalovirus exposure and HLA in healthy donors. PCR primers comprised 60 Vbeta and 13 Jbeta primers. Method: immunoSEQ multiplex PCR; TCRdb's copy keeps in-frame clones and lacks some. The sample records 150,000 to 200,000 clones, roughly 77% being singletons. Material: PBMCs. These receptors came from a woman aged 50 to 65 in good health and CMV-seronegative.

At least ten counts were recorded for this clone. The chain couples TRBV11-1 to TRBJ1-1; D is undetermined. The germline V gene has CDR1 SGHAT and CDR2 FQDESV (reference sequence). The CDR3 is 14 residues long. Trimming stripped 5 bases from V and 6 bases from J, with 16 bases between. This CDR3 is CASSPYVGGAEAFF. The DNA for the CDR3 is TGTGCCAGCAGCCCGTATGTGGGAGGAGCTGAAGCTTTCTTT.

The chain is built from TRBV4-1 and TRBJ2-7, with 7 bases identical to TRBD1. The germline V gene has CDR1 MGHRA and CDR2 YSYEKL. The V segment lost 3 bases and the J segment 0 bases; nucleotides outside the gene matches: 5. This CDR3 has 15 amino acids. The CDR3 here is CASSHLRDSSYEQYF. The DNA of the CDR3 is TGCGCCAGCAGCCACCTTCGGGACAGCTCCTACGAGCAGTACTTC.